Each of the 28 T cell receptor beta chains below was sequenced from the same sample in a study of blood T cell repertoires in COVID-19. Assay used: immunoSEQ multiplex PCR; TCRdb lists only in-frame clones, some missing. Of 72,000 or so clones in the sample, approximately 86% were seen once. Sequencing was done on a sample of peripheral blood. Source of these receptors: a woman aged 55-70 years with acute or convalescent COVID-19.

This clone was seen just once. The V and J genes are TRBV6-6 and TRBJ2-7; 10 bases map to TRBD2. The CDR3 sequence is 14 residues long. Trimming cost V 5 bases and J 5 bases; bases outside gene matches: 6. The germline CDR1 and CDR2 sequences are MNHNY and SVGAGI (reference sequence). CDR3: CASSRLAGAHEQYF. The CDR3 bases are TGTGCCAGCAGTCGCCTAGCGGGGGCCCACGAGCAGTACTTC.

The chain combines TRBV19 with TRBJ1-2; D unclear. CDR1 and CDR2 from the germline V gene are LNHDA and SQIVND (reference sequence). Trimming took 4 bases from V and 3 from J, leaving 6 bases between them. This CDR3 has 12 amino acids. The chain's CDR3 is CASSTRDYGYTF. In DNA, the CDR3 is TGTGCCAGTAGTACGAGAGACTATGGCTACACCTTC. The full variable domain, in which reference TRBV19 and TRBJ1-2 provide the parts outside the CDR3, is DGGITQSPKYLFRKEGQNVTLSCEQNLNHDAMYWYRQDPGQGLRLIYYSQIVNDFQKGDIAEGYSVSREKKESFPLTVTSAQKNPTAFYLCASSTRDYGYTFGSGTRLTVV.

The rearrangement links TRBV4-1 to TRBJ2-1; 7 nucleotides match TRBD1. From germline, CDR1 is MGHRA and CDR2 YSYEKL. This CDR3 has 14 residues. Trimming took 4 bases from V and 5 from J; bases not matched to a gene: 5. CDR3: CASSRPGQNNEQFF. The CDR3 nucleotides read TGCGCCAGCAGCCGACCGGGACAGAACAATGAGCAGTTCTTC.

This clone was found a few times. V gene TRBV25-1 combines with J gene TRBJ2-2; TRBD2 matches at 7 bases. From germline, CDR1 is MGHDK and CDR2 SYGVNS. The V and J ends lost 9 bases and 6 bases, in that order; junction bases with no gene match: 7. The CDR3 covers 13 residues. CDR3 residues: CASTGLEAGELFF. As DNA, the CDR3 is TGTGCCAGTACCGGACTAGAGGCCGGGGAGCTGTTTTTT.

The chain has TRBV6-5 and TRBJ1-2; tentative D call: TRBD1 (6 bases). Trimming pared 5 bases from V and 3 bases from J, leaving 13 bases between. CDR1 and CDR2 from the germline V gene are MNHEY and SVGAGI. CDR3 size: 14 residues. This CDR3 reads CASSNRVGDYGYTF. DNA of the CDR3: TGTGCCAGCAGTAACAGGGTTGGGGACTATGGCTACACCTTC.

The chain carries TRBV2 and TRBJ1-2; 8 nucleotides line up with TRBD1. V gave up 3 bases and J gave up 8 bases; unmatched junction bases: 8. Germline loops: CDR1 SNHLY, CDR2 FYNNEI. The CDR3 is 14 amino acids. The CDR3 spells CASSEGQVFIGYTF. CDR3 bases: TGTGCCAGCAGTGAGGGACAGGTTTTTATCGGCTACACCTTC.

The chain is built from TRBV6-1 and TRBJ1-2, with 7 bases that match TRBD1. After removal of 0 bases from V and 6 bases from J, the junction contained 10 bases not matched to a gene. The CDR3 runs 16 residues. CDR1 is MNHNS, CDR2 SASEGT, per germline. The CDR3 region is CASSEAGGRGLNGYTF. Here the CDR3 DNA reads TGTGCCAGCAGTGAAGCGGGAGGCAGGGGGTTAAATGGCTACACCTTC.

J is TRBJ1-1 and V is TRBV15; unclear D gene. The V gene lost 0 bases and the J gene lost 8 bases, with 31 bases spanning the gap. The CDR3 is made up of 20 amino acids. Per germline, CDR1 LNHNV and CDR2 YYDKDF (reference sequence). As DNA, the CDR3 is TGTGCCACCAGCAGAGACGTAAAGCGGGCGCCCTCGACCGATTTATTAGAAGCTTTCTTT. This codes for CATSRDVKRAPSTDLLEAFF. The full variable domain, its missing parts supplied by reference TRBV15 and TRBJ1-1, is DAMVIQNPRYQVTQFGKPVTLSCSQTLNHNVMYWYQQKSSQAPKLLFHYYDKDFNNEADTPDNFQSRRPNTSFCFLDIRSPGLGDTAMYLCATSRDVKRAPSTDLLEAFFGQGTRLTVV.

The chain has TRBV7-3 and TRBJ2-3; no clear D gene. The germline V gene has CDR1 SGHTA and CDR2 FQGTGA. This CDR3 region has 20 residues. V gave up 2 bases and J gave up 0 bases, with 24 bases separating them. This chain's CDR3 is CASSLLSSEAKVASTDTQYF. CDR3 nucleotide sequence: TGTGCCAGCAGCTTATTGTCGTCCGAGGCAAAAGTTGCTAGCACAGATACGCAGTATTTT.

This chain connects TRBV10-3 to TRBJ1-1, with D perhaps matching TRBD1 (5 bases). The germline V gene encodes CDR1 ENHRY and CDR2 SYGVKD. V gave up 4 bases and J gave up 4 bases, with 10 bases separating them. The CDR3 spans 13 residues. CDR3 residues: CAISAPGSTEAFF. Here the CDR3 DNA reads TGTGCCATCAGTGCCCCAGGGTCCACTGAAGCTTTCTTT.

The chain uses TRBV19 and TRBJ2-5; tentatively, D is TRBD1 (6 bases). The CDR3 totals 13 residues. Germline loops: CDR1 LNHDA, CDR2 SQIVND (reference sequence). Trimming cost V 4 bases and J 4 bases, with 10 bases left between them. The CDR3 bases are TGTGCCAGTAGTAATGGACAGACAGAGACCCAGTACTTC. It is translated as CASSNGQTETQYF.

This chain joins TRBV29-1 and TRBJ2-7; 13 nucleotides agree with TRBD2. The CDR3 length is 15 residues. Germline CDR1 SQVTM, CDR2 ANQGSEA. The J segment lost 5 bases and the V segment lost 4 bases, leaving 8 bases of the junction unmatched. DNA of the CDR3: TGCAGCGTTGGGGGAGGACTAGCGGGGGACCACGAGCAGTACTTC. Translation gives CSVGGGLAGDHEQYF.

V gene TRBV7-8 combines with J gene TRBJ2-2; 11 bases agree with TRBD2. V was pared by 2 bases and J by 2 bases, with 4 bases of the junction left unmatched. The CDR3 covers 17 residues. Germline CDR1 and CDR2: SGHVS and FQNEAQ. The CDR3: CASSLQLAGANTGELFF. DNA for the CDR3: TGTGCCAGCAGCTTACAACTAGCGGGGGCCAACACCGGGGAGCTGTTTTTT. The full variable domain, in which reference TRBV7-8 and TRBJ2-2 provide the parts outside the CDR3, is GAGVSQSPRYKVAKRGQDVALRCDPISGHVSLFWYQQALGQGPEFLTYFQNEAQLDKSGLPSDRFFAERPEGSVSTLKIQRTQQEDSAVYLCASSLQLAGANTGELFFGEGSRLTVL.

CDR3 in amino acids: CASSRGVELYEQYF. DNA of the CDR3: TGTGCCAGCAGCCGGGGGGTGGAACTCTACGAGCAGTACTTC. This rearrangement joins TRBV3-1 (or the pseudogene TRBV3-2) to TRBJ2-7; possibly TRBD2 for D (6 bases). The CDR3 has 14 amino acids. Germline V gene sequence: CDR1 LGHDT, CDR2 YNNKEL (reference sequence). V was clipped by 4 bases and J by 3 bases, with 13 bases between them.

The rearrangement uses TRBV6-5 and TRBJ1-2, with a possible D match to TRBD1 (5 bases). V shed 6 bases and J shed 3 bases, with 11 bases lying between them. CDR1 MNHEY and CDR2 SVGAGI come from the germline V gene. The CDR3 is 13 residues long. The CDR3 protein is CASRPGGDYGYTF. The CDR3 nucleotides read TGTGCCAGCAGACCCGGGGGGGACTATGGCTACACCTTC.

The V gene is TRBV7-9, the J gene TRBJ2-5; 7 bases agree with TRBD2. CDR3 length equals 15 residues. Germline V lookup: CDR1 SEHNR, CDR2 FQNEAQ (reference sequence). J gave up 6 bases and V 4 bases, and 11 bases lay outside the gene matches. The CDR3 protein is CASSSGEGRLKTQYF. CDR3 DNA sequence: TGTGCCAGCAGCTCCGGGGAGGGGAGGTTGAAGACCCAGTACTTC.

V and J are TRBV3-1 (or the pseudogene TRBV3-2) and TRBJ2-3; TRBD2 might be the D (5 bases). The germline V gene encodes CDR1 LGHDT and CDR2 YNNKEL (reference sequence). V dropped 6 bases and J dropped 2 bases, with 9 bases sitting between them. The length of the CDR3 is 13 residues. The CDR3 sequence: CASRTTNTDTQYF. The CDR3 nucleotides are TGTGCCAGCAGGACTACGAACACAGATACGCAGTATTTT.

This chain uses TRBV2 with TRBJ2-2; 8 bases agree with TRBD2. CDR1 is SNHLY and CDR2 is FYNNEI in the germline V gene. Trimming took 6 bases from V and 0 from J; bases not matched to a gene: 3. This CDR3 has 15 residues. Here the CDR3 reads CASSQAGANTGELFF. The CDR3 coding sequence is TGTGCCAGCAGCCAAGCGGGGGCGAACACCGGGGAGCTGTTTTTT.

This clone was counted a single time. The genes are TRBV12-3 or TRBV12-4 and TRBJ1-1; weak D call: TRBD1 (5 bases). This CDR3 spans 13 amino acids. The V gene lost 5 bases and the J gene lost 8 bases, with 15 bases spanning the gap. The CDR3 loop is CASSHDRKEEAFF. DNA for the CDR3: TGTGCCAGCAGTCACGACAGAAAAGAGGAAGCTTTCTTT.

The CDR3 reads CASSPRDTEQFF. DNA for the CDR3: TGTGCCAGCTCACCACGTGACACCGAGCAGTTCTTC. V usage is TRBV18 and J usage is TRBJ2-1; D not certain. CDR1 is KGHSH and CDR2 is LQKENI in the germline V gene. This CDR3 region has 12 residues. Between the trimmed V and J ends, which lost 1 base and 10 bases, there was a span of 8 bases.

The genes are TRBV7-2 and TRBJ1-2; no firm D call. Germline V gene lookup returns CDR1 SGHTA and CDR2 FQGNSA. This CDR3 is 16 amino acids long. Between the trimmed V and J ends, which lost 2 bases and 4 bases, there was a span of 17 bases. CDR3: CASSLSGRGGGYGYTF. CDR3 DNA sequence: TGTGCCAGCAGCTTATCAGGTCGGGGAGGTGGCTATGGCTACACCTTC. The full variable domain, its missing parts supplied by reference TRBV7-2 and TRBJ1-2, is GAGVSQSPSNKVTEKGKDVELRCDPISGHTALYWYRQSLGQGLEFLIYFQGNSAPDKSGLPSDRFSAERTGGSVSTLTIQRTQQEDSAVYLCASSLSGRGGGYGYTFGSGTRLTVV.

The chain employs TRBV5-1 and TRBJ2-6; 8 nucleotides agree with TRBD1. V was clipped by 4 bases and J by 2 bases; unmatched bases: 8. The CDR3 sequence is 17 residues long. Germline V gene lookup returns CDR1 SGHRS and CDR2 YFSETQ. CDR3 DNA sequence: TGCGCCAGCAGCCACCCGGACAGGGATGCTGGGGCCAACGTCCTGACTTTC. The encoded protein is CASSHPDRDAGANVLTF.

The genes are TRBV6-1 and TRBJ1-5; D is ambiguous. Deletions cut 3 bases from V and 4 bases from J, with 7 bases between. Germline V gene data show CDR1 as MNHNS and CDR2 as SASEGT. There are 13 residues in the CDR3. CDR3 amino acids: CASSDGDNQPQHF. In DNA form, the CDR3 reads TGTGCCAGCAGTGACGGGGATAATCAGCCCCAGCATTTT.

In this sample, this clone turned up a few times. J is TRBJ1-1 and V is TRBV29-1; D ambiguous. Trimming pared 1 base from V and 8 bases from J, leaving 11 bases between. The CDR3 contains 12 residues. The germline V gene has CDR1 SQVTM and CDR2 ANQGSEA. The CDR3 region is CSVEVGGLEAFF. Here the CDR3 DNA reads TGCAGCGTTGAAGTGGGAGGGCTCGAAGCTTTCTTT. The variable domain in full, with the rest retrieved from reference TRBV29-1 and TRBJ1-1, is SAVISQKPSRDICQRGTSLTIQCQVDSQVTMMFWYRQQPGQSLTLIATANQGSEATYESGFVIDKFPISRPNLTFSTLTVSNMSPEDSSIYLCSVEVGGLEAFFGQGTRLTVV.

The V and J genes are TRBV5-4 and TRBJ2-7, with D perhaps matching TRBD1 (6 bases). There are 15 residues in the CDR3. Trimming pared 4 bases from V and 3 bases from J, leaving 17 bases between. Germline V gene data show CDR1 as SGHNT and CDR2 as YYREEE (reference sequence). The CDR3 nucleotides are TGTGCCAGCAGCCCCCGGCCTTACAGGGACTACGAGCAGTACTTC. This sequence encodes CASSPRPYRDYEQYF.

The J gene is TRBJ2-3, the V gene TRBV7-3; 7 bases map to TRBD2. CDR1 is SGHTA, CDR2 FQGTGA, per germline. V was pared by 1 base and J by 2 bases, with 3 bases of the junction left unmatched. The CDR3 is 15 residues long. For the CDR3, the DNA is TGTGCCAGCAGCTTAAACGGGGACTACACAGATACGCAGTATTTT. Residues: CASSLNGDYTDTQYF.

The chain has TRBV24-1 and TRBJ2-7; TRBD1 agrees at 8 bases. This CDR3 has 12 residues. V lost 4 bases, J lost 11 bases, and 6 bases stayed unmatched. Germline loops: CDR1 KGHDR, CDR2 SFDVKD. The CDR3 nucleotides are TGTGCCACCAGTGACCATGACAGGGGTAAGTACTTC. Protein product: CATSDHDRGKYF.

The V gene is TRBV7-6, the J gene TRBJ2-3, with TRBD2 as a possible D gene (6 bases). Trimming pared 3 bases from V and 1 base from J, leaving 23 bases between. Germline CDR1 reads SGHVS; CDR2 reads FNYEAQ. The length of the CDR3 is 19 residues. DNA for the CDR3: TGTGCCAGCAGCTTGCTGAAGAGTGATTGGAGGGCCCGCACAGATACGCAGTATTTT. Protein sequence: CASSLLKSDWRARTDTQYF.